This T cell receptor (beta chain) was sequenced for a study of vaccination and CD4 T cells after COVID-19. Findings and caveats of the study: Convalescent patients showed a median 86.3% of reactive clones that were seen only post-vaccination. Convalescent patients' clones that were vaccine-specific were spike mono-reactive in 304 of 307 cases.

Concerning this clonotype itself: The antigen is unknown.

The Oncomine TCR Beta short-read assay sequenced DNA from cultured CD4+ T cells. TCRdb reprocessed the PCR reads via MiXCR and lists one record per CDR3 protein. The sample consists of more than 20,000 distinct CDR3 sequences, roughly three fifths of them appearing once. The treatment: roughly ten-day PBMC culture with coronavirus spike peptide pools or control peptides (ViraFEST assay). The CDR3 runs 14 residues. V dropped 4 bases and J dropped 1 base, with 10 bases sitting between them. The germline gives CDR1 MNHNS, CDR2 SASEGT. This clonotype was sampled from a human donor who received a COVID-19 vaccine. The material was CD4+ T cells from blood, cultured in vitro, obtained after SARS-CoV-2 vaccination. This chain joins TRBV6-1 and TRBJ1-1; D gene unclear. CDR3 nucleotides: TGTGCCAGCAGTGTCCAGGCCCCGAACACTGAAGCTTTCTTT. This translates into CASSVQAPNTEAFF.